The 15 T cell receptor beta chains below were found in one sample sequenced in a study of response to subunit inactivated influenza vaccine. TCRdb processed the RT-PCR reads anew with MiXCR; each CDR3 protein has one entry. This sample has around 170,000 distinct CDR3 sequences, with about 10% found just once. The input for sequencing was CD8+ T cells sorted from PBMCs, taken roughly 24 months after vaccination. The receptor set was obtained from a man aged 50-75 years who received an inactivated influenza vaccine.

This clonotype was counted between two and nine times. The V and J genes are TRBV20-1 and TRBJ2-7; TRBD1 matches 7 bases. The length of the CDR3 is 12 residues. J gave up 2 bases and V 8 bases, and 6 bases lay outside the gene matches. Germline V CDR1 and CDR2: DFQATT, SNEGSKA (reference sequence). CDR3 residues: CSHGTVAYEQYF. CDR3 sequence (DNA): TGCAGTCATGGGACAGTCGCCTACGAGCAGTACTTC.

Ten or more counts support this clonotype. The rearrangement links TRBV27 to TRBJ2-1, with D maybe TRBD2 (6 bases). The V gene's germline CDR1 is MNHEY and CDR2 SMNVEV (reference sequence). The CDR3 loop spans 16 amino acids. V was shortened by 7 bases and J by 0 bases, with 16 bases between the two germline ends. The CDR3 reads CASKVGGPASYNEQFF. The CDR3 DNA reads TGTGCCAGCAAGGTGGGGGGACCGGCCTCCTACAATGAGCAGTTCTTC.

This clonotype was counted ten times or more. The rearrangement links TRBV2 to TRBJ1-4; D unresolved. V shed 1 base and J shed 4 bases, with 1 base lying between them. The CDR3 loop spans 12 amino acids. Germline V CDR1 and CDR2: SNHLY, FYNNEI. The CDR3 sequence: CASSEVNEKLFF. CDR3 sequence (DNA): TGTGCCAGCAGTGAAGTTAATGAAAAACTGTTTTTT. Complete variable domain (other parts from reference TRBV2 and TRBJ1-4): EPEVTQTPSHQVTQMGQEVILRCVPISNHLYFYWYRQILGQKVEFLVSFYNNEISEKSEIFDDQFSVERPDGSNFTLKIRSTKLEDSAMYFCASSEVNEKLFFGSGTQLSVL.

The chain uses TRBV20-1 and TRBJ2-7, with D possibly being TRBD2 (6 bases). CDR3 length: 14 amino acids. Trimming stripped 0 bases from V and 3 bases from J, with 12 bases between. Germline values: CDR1 DFQATT, CDR2 SNEGSKA (reference sequence). CDR3 loop: CSARDLERVYEQYF. In DNA, the CDR3 is TGCAGTGCTAGAGATTTGGAGCGGGTCTACGAGCAGTACTTC.

In this sample, this clonotype turned up many times. CDR3 nucleotides: TGCAGTGCTAGGGGGGAGAGCGGGAAGTACTACGAGCAGTACTTC. The encoded protein is CSARGESGKYYEQYF. The genes are TRBV20-1 and TRBJ2-7, with TRBD2 identical over 7 bases. Germline trimming cut 3 bases from V and 3 bases from J; bases unmatched to any gene: 11. This CDR3 spans 15 amino acids. CDR1 and CDR2 (germline): DFQATT, SNEGSKA (reference sequence).

This clonotype was seen only a few times. CDR3: CSAPEEGETGPLHF. The CDR3 coding sequence is TGCAGTGCTCCTGAAGAGGGGGAAACTGGTCCCCTCCACTTT. The chain employs TRBV20-1 and TRBJ1-6; a weak D match, TRBD1 (6 bases). In germline, CDR1 is DFQATT, CDR2 SNEGSKA (reference sequence). This CDR3 comprises 14 residues. Deletions cut 5 bases from V and 13 bases from J, with 21 bases between.

V and J are TRBV4-3 and TRBJ1-1, with TRBD1 as a possible D gene (6 bases). The CDR3 sequence is 15 residues long. Germline loops: CDR1 LGHNA, CDR2 YSLEER. Trimming took 4 bases from V and 5 from J, leaving 17 bases between them. The DNA of the CDR3 is TGCGCCAGCAGCCCCAAGGCACAGGGCGGAACTGAAGCTTTCTTT. Amino acids: CASSPKAQGGTEAFF.

The rearrangement joins TRBV7-8 to TRBJ2-1, with D uncertain. V lost 2 bases, J lost 8 bases, and 10 bases lay in between. Germline V CDR1 and CDR2: SGHVS, FQNEAQ. The CDR3 runs 13 residues. In DNA form, the CDR3 reads TGTGCCAGCAGCTTACGGAGTTTCTATGAGCAGTTCTTC. Its translation is CASSLRSFYEQFF. The whole variable domain, remainder taken from reference TRBV7-8 and TRBJ2-1, is GAGVSQSPRYKVAKRGQDVALRCDPISGHVSLFWYQQALGQGPEFLTYFQNEAQLDKSGLPSDRFFAERPEGSVSTLKIQRTQQEDSAVYLCASSLRSFYEQFFGPGTRLTVL.

This clonotype was picked up a small number of times. This chain uses TRBV4-3 with TRBJ1-1; perhaps TRBD1 as D (6 bases). Germline V gene data show CDR1 as LGHNA and CDR2 as YSLEER. V lost 0 bases to trimming and J lost 4 bases, with 9 bases between them. The length of the CDR3 is 14 residues. The CDR3 nucleotides are TGCGCCAGCAGCCAAGAAGACAGGAGCACTGAAGCTTTCTTT. Encoded protein: CASSQEDRSTEAFF.

This clonotype was counted at least ten times. This chain joins TRBV29-1 and TRBJ2-1; possibly TRBD1 for D (6 bases). The CDR3 consists of 11 residues. CDR1 and CDR2 (germline): SQVTM, ANQGSEA. V shed 3 bases and J shed 16 bases, with 16 bases lying between them. CDR3 sequence: CSVDVWGRKFF. The CDR3, as DNA: TGCAGCGTTGATGTATGGGGGCGTAAATTCTTC.

This clonotype came up a few times. The chain recombines TRBV15 with TRBJ2-2, with 8 bases that match TRBD1. The ends lost 8 bases at V and 5 bases at J; junction bases unmatched: 7. This CDR3 is built from 14 residues. Germline V CDR1 and CDR2: LNHNV, YYDKDF (reference sequence). CDR3: CATGDRFGTGELFF. CDR3 nucleotides: TGTGCCACCGGGGACAGGTTTGGGACCGGGGAGCTGTTTTTT.

The chain joins TRBV5-6 to TRBJ1-1; D is unresolved. Germline V CDR1 and CDR2: SGHDT, YYEEEE. Trimming removed 0 bases from V and 2 bases from J, with 14 bases in between. This CDR3 contains 16 residues. CDR3 region: CASSLGVVGRNTEAFF. The CDR3 DNA sequence: TGTGCCAGCAGCTTGGGAGTCGTCGGCAGAAACACTGAAGCTTTCTTT.

The chain joins TRBV11-1 to TRBJ2-3; maybe TRBD2 (6 bases). The CDR3 consists of 19 residues. The V end was cut by 3 bases, the J end by 0 bases, with 22 bases between. In germline, CDR1 is SGHAT, CDR2 FQDESV (reference sequence). CDR3 nucleotide sequence: TGTGCCAGCAGCTTCTCAACTCTAGGAGGGCCTGGCAGCACAGATACGCAGTATTTT. Amino acid sequence: CASSFSTLGGPGSTDTQYF.

This chain joins TRBV13 and TRBJ1-6, with 9 bases aligning to TRBD1. There are 14 residues in the CDR3. Germline V CDR1 and CDR2: PRHDT, FYEKMQ (reference sequence). Trimming at V came to 5 bases and at J to 7 bases, leaving 3 bases not matched to a gene. DNA of the CDR3: TGTGCCAGCAGCGGGACAGGGCAGAATTCACCCCTCCACTTT. It yields the protein CASSGTGQNSPLHF.

This clonotype has ten or more counts. The V call is TRBV12-3 or TRBV12-4, the J call TRBJ2-3; D is unresolved. Trimming took off 6 bases at V and 6 bases at J, with 10 bases between the two ends. The CDR3 runs to 12 residues. The CDR3 nucleotides read TGTGCCAGCAGCCGCTCGTGGGATACGCAGTATTTT. This encodes CASSRSWDTQYF.